One and the same sample provided the 7 T cell receptor beta chains below, sequenced in a study of control samples from healthy donors and cancer patients. The protocol was immunoSEQ multiplex PCR, while the TCRdb copy is restricted to in-frame clones and leaves out a portion. Counted here are 110,000 or so clones, around 80% occurring once; the ten biggest clones make up 5% to 8.5%. The specimen was blood. These receptors came from a man between 18 and 29 years old in good health.

V gene TRBV6-5 combines with J gene TRBJ2-1, with D perhaps TRBD2 (5 bases). Germline values: CDR1 MNHEY, CDR2 SVGAGI. The CDR3 runs to 14 residues. Trimming shortened V by 4 bases and J by 9 bases, and 16 bases separated the two germline ends. The chain's CDR3 is CASSSELLGAEQFF. The CDR3 DNA reads TGTGCCAGCAGTTCCGAATTACTAGGCGCTGAGCAGTTCTTC.

Ten or more counts support this clone. The chain employs TRBV9 and TRBJ1-1, with D possibly being TRBD1 (5 bases). The V gene lost 0 bases and the J gene lost 0 bases, with 21 bases spanning the gap. This CDR3 has 19 amino acids. The germline V gene encodes CDR1 SGDLS and CDR2 YYNGEE. CDR3 region: CASSVGTGSGVVVNTEAFF. CDR3 DNA: TGTGCCAGCAGCGTAGGTACAGGATCGGGGGTGGTTGTGAACACTGAAGCTTTCTTT.

This sequence joins TRBV5-1 and TRBJ2-6; TRBD1 is a possible D gene (5 bases). The CDR3 is 18 amino acids. CDR1 and CDR2 from the germline V gene are SGHRS and YFSETQ. Trimming removed 0 bases from V and 0 bases from J, with 13 bases in between. The CDR3 reads CASSLDRLANSGANVLTF. In nucleotides, the CDR3 is TGCGCCAGCAGCTTGGACAGGCTGGCGAACTCTGGGGCCAACGTCCTGACTTTC. Drawing the rest from reference TRBV5-1 and TRBJ2-6, the complete variable domain is KAGVTQTPRYLIKTRGQQVTLSCSPISGHRSVSWYQQTPGQGLQFLFEYFSETQRNKGNFPGRFSGRQFSNSRSEMNVSTLELGDSALYLCASSLDRLANSGANVLTFGAGSRLTVL.

This clone was detected once. CDR3 loop: CASSLGLVKETQYF. The CDR3 DNA sequence: TGTGCCAGCAGCTTGGGACTAGTAAAAGAGACCCAGTACTTC. This sequence joins TRBV7-9 and TRBJ2-5; 8 bases line up with TRBD2. Germline lookup yields CDR1 SEHNR and CDR2 FQNEAQ (reference sequence). Trimming cost V 3 bases and J 3 bases; bases outside gene matches: 3. CDR3 length: 14 amino acids.

J is TRBJ1-6 and V is TRBV28, with D perhaps matching TRBD1 (6 bases). This CDR3 contains 16 residues. With 10 bases removed from V and 8 bases from J, the gap between germline ends came to 24 bases. Germline values: CDR1 MDHEN, CDR2 SYDVKM. The CDR3 reads CATQLGGGREDSPLHF. The CDR3 nucleotides are TGTGCCACCCAGTTAGGGGGGGGCAGGGAGGATTCACCCCTCCACTTT.

V is TRBV6-2 or TRBV6-3 and J is TRBJ2-4; D is unclear. Trimming removed 1 base at V and 0 bases at J, with 16 bases between. Germline V CDR1 and CDR2: MNHEY, SVGEGT. This CDR3 region has 18 residues. CDR3 in DNA: TGTGCCAGCAGTTACTATCTAGAGAGTACTTTAGCCAAAAACATTCAGTACTTC. Translated: CASSYYLESTLAKNIQYF.

This clone occurred a few times. V usage is TRBV2 and J usage is TRBJ2-7; 11 bases agree with TRBD1. CDR1 is SNHLY, CDR2 FYNNEI, per germline. This CDR3 contains 13 residues. V lost 7 bases, J lost 9 bases, and 8 bases stayed unmatched. DNA for the CDR3: TGTGCCAGCAACCTCGGACAGGGGGCGGCGCAGTACGTC. Amino acids: CASNLGQGAAQYV.